A single sample is the source of the 7 T cell receptor beta chains below, sequenced in a study of control samples from healthy donors and cancer patients. The method was immunoSEQ multiplex PCR; TCRdb's version includes in-frame clones alone and lacks a portion of them. The top ten clones hold roughly 2.3% of a sample with about 150,000 clones, about 94% of them seen once. Sequencing used blood. Receptors originate from a man over 45 in good health.

As DNA, the CDR3 is TGTGCCACCTCCGCTGATTGGAGGGCCTACGAGCAGTACTTC. Its translation is CATSADWRAYEQYF. The J gene is TRBJ2-7, the V gene TRBV28; maybe TRBD2 (6 bases). The CDR3 length is 14 residues. Germline CDR1 reads MDHEN; CDR2 reads SYDVKM. The ends were cut back, 10 bases at V and 2 bases at J, with 18 bases in the middle. The variable domain in full, completed from reference TRBV28 and TRBJ2-7, reads DVKVTQSSRYLVKRTGEKVFLECVQDMDHENMFWYRQDPGLGLRLIYFSYDVKMKEKGDIPEGYSVSREKKERFSLILESASTNQTSMYLCATSADWRAYEQYFGPGTRLTVT.

The CDR3 loop is CASTPYNEQFF. CDR3 nucleotide sequence: TGTGCCAGCACTCCGTACAATGAGCAGTTCTTC. The V gene is TRBV2, the J gene TRBJ2-1; D not certain. This CDR3 is built from 11 residues. Germline V lookup: CDR1 SNHLY, CDR2 FYNNEI. V lost 7 bases to trimming and J lost 4 bases, with 5 bases between them.

The chain uses TRBV5-5 and TRBJ1-6; D gene uncertain. Trimming stripped 2 bases from V and 8 bases from J, with 14 bases between. The CDR3 is made up of 15 amino acids. Germline V gene lookup returns CDR1 SGHKS and CDR2 YYEKEE (reference sequence). CDR3 amino acids: CASSLYSKTDSPLHF. CDR3 sequence (DNA): TGTGCCAGCAGCTTATATTCAAAGACTGATTCACCCCTCCACTTT.

The gene calls are TRBV14 and TRBJ1-6; D remains unclear. The germline gives CDR1 SGHDN, CDR2 FVKESK. V dropped 0 bases and J dropped 5 bases, with 14 bases sitting between them. The CDR3 is made up of 17 amino acids. In DNA, the CDR3 is TGTGCCAGCAGCCAAGATTTTTGGCTCTCTGATAATTCACCCCTCCACTTT. Amino acids: CASSQDFWLSDNSPLHF.

This chain connects TRBV5-1 to TRBJ1-1; D is possibly TRBD1 (6 bases). Germline assignment: CDR1 SGHRS and CDR2 YFSETQ. Trimming shortened V by 2 bases and J by 0 bases, and 17 bases separated the two germline ends. The CDR3 runs 17 residues. This CDR3 is CASSFQGSGRMNTEAFF. The CDR3 nucleotides are TGCGCCAGCAGCTTTCAGGGGTCAGGGAGAATGAACACTGAAGCTTTCTTT. Complete variable domain (other parts from reference TRBV5-1 and TRBJ1-1): KAGVTQTPRYLIKTRGQQVTLSCSPISGHRSVSWYQQTPGQGLQFLFEYFSETQRNKGNFPGRFSGRQFSNSRSEMNVSTLELGDSALYLCASSFQGSGRMNTEAFFGQGTRLTVV.

This sequence joins TRBV7-3 and TRBJ1-3; D is uncertain. In germline, CDR1 is SGHTA, CDR2 FQGTGA. The CDR3 is 16 amino acids. Trimming took off 3 bases at V and 0 bases at J, with 12 bases between the two ends. The CDR3 DNA is TGTGCCAGCAGCTTGGGAACAGCTCCCTCTGGAAACACCATATATTTT. Translating it yields CASSLGTAPSGNTIYF. The full variable domain, its missing parts supplied by reference TRBV7-3 and TRBJ1-3, is GAGVSQTPSNKVTEKGKYVELRCDPISGHTALYWYRQSLGQGPEFLIYFQGTGAADDSGLPNDRFFAVRPEGSVSTLKIQRTERGDSAVYLCASSLGTAPSGNTIYFGEGSWLTVV.

This clone was observed a few times. The chain carries TRBV27 and TRBJ2-7; 7 nucleotides match TRBD2. Per the germline V gene, CDR1 is MNHEY and CDR2 is SMNVEV (reference sequence). Trimming cost V 3 bases and J 0 bases; bases outside gene matches: 5. The CDR3 contains 15 residues. DNA of the CDR3: TGTGCCAGCAGTTTCCTAGCGGCGAGCTCCTACGAGCAGTACTTC. This codes for CASSFLAASSYEQYF.